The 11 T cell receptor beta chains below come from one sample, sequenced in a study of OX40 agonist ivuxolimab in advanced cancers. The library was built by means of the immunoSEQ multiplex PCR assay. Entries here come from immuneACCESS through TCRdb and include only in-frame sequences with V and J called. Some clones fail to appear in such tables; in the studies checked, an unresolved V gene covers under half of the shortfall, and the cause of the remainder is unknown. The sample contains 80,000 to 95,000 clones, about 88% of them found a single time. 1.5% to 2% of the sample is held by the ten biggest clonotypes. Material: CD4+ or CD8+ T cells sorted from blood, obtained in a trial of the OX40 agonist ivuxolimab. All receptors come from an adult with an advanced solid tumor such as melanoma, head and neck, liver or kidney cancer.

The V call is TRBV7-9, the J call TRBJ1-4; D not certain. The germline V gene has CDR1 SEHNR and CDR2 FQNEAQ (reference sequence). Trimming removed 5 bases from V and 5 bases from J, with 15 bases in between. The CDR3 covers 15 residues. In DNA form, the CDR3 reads TGTGCCAGCAGCCCTTTTTTGGGGAAGAATGAAAAACTGTTTTTT. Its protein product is CASSPFLGKNEKLFF.

Here the CDR3 reads CASSLTGGLTYEQYF. CDR3 bases: TGCGCCAGCAGCTTGACAGGGGGTCTCACCTACGAGCAGTACTTC. This chain uses TRBV5-1 with TRBJ2-7; 8 nucleotides line up with TRBD1. The V and J ends lost 1 base and 2 bases, in that order; junction bases with no gene match: 5. Germline loops: CDR1 SGHRS, CDR2 YFSETQ. The CDR3 is made up of 15 amino acids.

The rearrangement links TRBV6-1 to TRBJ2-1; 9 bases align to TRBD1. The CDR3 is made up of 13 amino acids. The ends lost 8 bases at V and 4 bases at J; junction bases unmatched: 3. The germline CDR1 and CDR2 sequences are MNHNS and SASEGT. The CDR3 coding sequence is TGTGCCAGCCGAGGGACAGGGTACAATGAGCAGTTCTTC. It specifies CASRGTGYNEQFF.

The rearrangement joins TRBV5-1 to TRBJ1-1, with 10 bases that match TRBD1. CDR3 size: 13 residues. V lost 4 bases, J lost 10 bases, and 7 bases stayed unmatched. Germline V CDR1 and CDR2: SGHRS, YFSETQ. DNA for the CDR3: TGCGCCAGCAGCCGAGACAGGGGGCGCCCAGCTTTCTTT. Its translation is CASSRDRGRPAFF. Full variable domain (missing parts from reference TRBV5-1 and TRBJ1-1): KAGVTQTPRYLIKTRGQQVTLSCSPISGHRSVSWYQQTPGQGLQFLFEYFSETQRNKGNFPGRFSGRQFSNSRSEMNVSTLELGDSALYLCASSRDRGRPAFFGQGTRLTVV.

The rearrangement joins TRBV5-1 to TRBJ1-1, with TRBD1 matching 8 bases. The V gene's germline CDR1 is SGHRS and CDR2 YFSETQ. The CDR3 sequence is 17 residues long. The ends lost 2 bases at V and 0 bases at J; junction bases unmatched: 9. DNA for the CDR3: TGCGCCAGCAGCTTTACTGCACAGGGGGACCTGAACACTGAAGCTTTCTTT. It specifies CASSFTAQGDLNTEAFF.

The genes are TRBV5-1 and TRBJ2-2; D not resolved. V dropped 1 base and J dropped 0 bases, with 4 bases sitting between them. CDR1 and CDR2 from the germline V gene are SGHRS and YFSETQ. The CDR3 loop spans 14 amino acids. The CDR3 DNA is TGCGCCAGCAGCTTGATGTCGAACACCGGGGAGCTGTTTTTT. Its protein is CASSLMSNTGELFF.

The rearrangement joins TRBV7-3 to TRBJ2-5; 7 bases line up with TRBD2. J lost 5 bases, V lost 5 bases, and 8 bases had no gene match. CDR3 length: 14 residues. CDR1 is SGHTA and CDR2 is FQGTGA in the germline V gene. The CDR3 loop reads CASSPSLGGETQYF. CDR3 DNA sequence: TGTGCCAGCAGCCCTTCTCTGGGGGGGGAGACCCAGTACTTC.

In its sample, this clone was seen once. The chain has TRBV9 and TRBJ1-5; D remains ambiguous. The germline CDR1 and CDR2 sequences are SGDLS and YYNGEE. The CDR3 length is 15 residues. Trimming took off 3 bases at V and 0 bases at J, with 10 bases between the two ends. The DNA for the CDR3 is TGTGCCAGCAGCGCCCGACGGGATAGCAATCAGCCCCAGCATTTT. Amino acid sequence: CASSARRDSNQPQHF.

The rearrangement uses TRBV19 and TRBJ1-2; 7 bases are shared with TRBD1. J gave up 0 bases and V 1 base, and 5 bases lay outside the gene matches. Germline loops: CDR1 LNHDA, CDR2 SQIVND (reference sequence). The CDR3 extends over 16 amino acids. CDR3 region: CASSIGGGAPNYGYTF. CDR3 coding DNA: TGTGCCAGTAGTATAGGAGGGGGCGCGCCTAACTATGGCTACACCTTC.

This CDR3 reads CSAGLAFTDTQYF. DNA for the CDR3: TGCAGCGCCGGACTAGCCTTTACAGATACGCAGTATTTT. This sequence joins TRBV29-1 and TRBJ2-3; 8 bases fit TRBD2. The CDR3 sequence is 13 residues long. Per the germline V gene, CDR1 is SQVTM and CDR2 is ANQGSEA. With V trimmed by 7 bases and J by 3 bases, 6 bases remained unmatched.

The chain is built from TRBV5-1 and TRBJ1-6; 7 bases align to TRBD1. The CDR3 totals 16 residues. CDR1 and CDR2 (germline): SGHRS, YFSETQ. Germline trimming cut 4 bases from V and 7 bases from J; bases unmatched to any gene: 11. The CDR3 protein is CASSPDYGTENSPLHF. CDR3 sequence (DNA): TGCGCCAGCAGCCCGGACTACGGGACAGAAAATTCACCCCTCCACTTT.